The rows below give T cell receptor beta chains drawn from one sample of a study of OX40 agonist ivuxolimab in advanced cancers. The assay was immunoSEQ multiplex PCR, and TCRdb's table has in-frame clones only and misses some. Here the sample spans around 58,000 clones, approximately 84% being singletons. The material was CD4+ or CD8+ T cells sorted from blood, obtained in a trial of the OX40 agonist ivuxolimab. These receptors were collected from an adult with an advanced solid tumor such as melanoma, head and neck, liver or kidney cancer. The CDR3 runs from the conserved cysteine through the conserved F or W. A D gene is named only where the DNA matches it firmly. Size is stated for part of the rows, as once, few or many counts, or as a class when the clone is expanded.

d_call	clone_size	v_call	j_call	cdr3_nt	cdr3_aa
.	.	TRBV6-1	TRBJ2-7	TGTGCCAGCAGTGAAGACAGCCGCTCCTACGAGCAGTACTTC	CASSEDSRSYEQYF
.	.	TRBV7-9	TRBJ1-6	TGTGCCAGCAGCTCAGGGGATTCACCCCTCCACTTT	CASSSGDSPLHF
.	once	TRBV5-1	TRBJ2-7	TGCGCCAGCAGCCCTCGGGGTTGGGAGCAGTACTTC	CASSPRGWEQYF
.	.	TRBV6-6	TRBJ2-7	TGTGCCAGCAGCCGGTCGGGGGAGCAGTACTTC	CASSRSGEQYF
.	.	TRBV9	TRBJ2-1	TGTGCCAGGTCGACTCCCTACTACAATGAGCAGTTCTTC	CARSTPYYNEQFF
.	.	TRBV11-2	TRBJ2-7	TGTGCCAGCAGCTCTAACGAGCAGTACTTC	CASSSNEQYF
.	.	TRBV7-3	TRBJ2-7	TGTGCCAGCAGCCCCTCCGGTGACGAGCAGTACTTC	CASSPSGDEQYF
TRBD1	.	TRBV6-5	TRBJ1-1	TGTGCCAGCAGTTCTACAGGGGGTACTGAAGCTTTCTTT	CASSSTGGTEAFF
.	.	TRBV10-3	TRBJ1-1	TGTGCCATCAGTGTTAGGGGGACGAACACTGAAGCTTTCTTT	CAISVRGTNTEAFF
.	.	TRBV29-1	TRBJ1-5	TGCAGCGTGGGGGAAAGCAATCAGCCCCAGCATTTT	CSVGESNQPQHF
.	few	TRBV19	TRBJ1-1	TGTGCCAGTAGATCTCTCGGGGACACTGAAGCTTTCTTT	CASRSLGDTEAFF
.	.	TRBV7-6	TRBJ2-1	TGTGCCAGCAGCTTAGACGGTATGAGGGGGGAGCAGTTCTTC	CASSLDGMRGEQFF
TRBD1	few	TRBV19	TRBJ1-5	TGTGCCAGCGGGACAGATAGCAATCAGCCCCAGCATTTT	CASGTDSNQPQHF
TRBD1	.	TRBV5-6	TRBJ1-2	TGTGCCAGCAGCTTGGAAGACAGGGGGCCCTATGGCTACACCTTC	CASSLEDRGPYGYTF
.	.	TRBV4-3	TRBJ1-3	TGCGCCAGCAGCCAAGATCTGCTGAACACCATATATTTT	CASSQDLLNTIYF
.	.	TRBV9	TRBJ2-3	TGTGCCAGCAGCGTAGCTAATGGGGGAGCCACAGATACGCAGTATTTT	CASSVANGGATDTQYF
.	.	TRBV5-4	TRBJ2-7	TGTGCCAGCAGCGATGAGGGGTACGAGCAGTACTTC	CASSDEGYEQYF
.	once	TRBV9	TRBJ1-3	TGTGCCAGCAGCGTATCGGACGGGGGAAACACCATATATTTT	CASSVSDGGNTIYF
TRBD1	.	TRBV4-1	TRBJ2-7	TGCGCCAGCAGCCAAGATTTAGAGACAGGGACCTCCTACGAGCAGTACTTC	CASSQDLETGTSYEQYF
.	.	TRBV4-1	TRBJ1-4	TGCGCCAGCAGCCCGCGGGCCTTCGATGCAACTAATGAAAAACTGTTTTTT	CASSPRAFDATNEKLFF
TRBD1	.	TRBV27	TRBJ2-7	TGTGCCAGCAGGGGGCTACAGGGGGACCGGTTCTACGAGCAGTACTTC	CASRGLQGDRFYEQYF
TRBD2	once	TRBV9	TRBJ2-7	TGTGCCAGCAGCGTAGGGAGCGGGGGGGCCTACGAGCAGTACTTC	CASSVGSGGAYEQYF
.	once	TRBV19	TRBJ1-3	TGTGCCAGTACCCAGCGGGCAGCGGGAAACACCATATATTTT	CASTQRAAGNTIYF
.	.	TRBV5-6	TRBJ2-7	TGTGCCAGCAGCTGGACGGAGGGCTACGAGCAGTACTTC	CASSWTEGYEQYF
TRBD1	.	TRBV6-5	TRBJ2-3	TGTGCCAGCGGACAGGTTGCTAGCACAGATACGCAGTATTTT	CASGQVASTDTQYF
.	.	TRBV11-2	TRBJ2-7	TGTGCCAGCAGCTTACTAGGTTACTCCTACGAGCAGTACTTC	CASSLLGYSYEQYF
.	once	TRBV10-1	TRBJ2-2	TGCGCCAGCTCCGTGGGGGGTACCGGGGAGCTGTTTTTT	CASSVGGTGELFF
.	.	TRBV2	TRBJ1-5	TGTGCCAGCAGTGAAGCGCGAGAGGGTTGGGGCAATCAGCCCCAGCATTTT	CASSEAREGWGNQPQHF
.	.	TRBV14	TRBJ2-3	TGTGCCAGCAGCCAGCCGGTTCAGGGGACAGATACGCAGTATTTT	CASSQPVQGTDTQYF
.	.	TRBV5-5	TRBJ2-7	TGTGCCAGCAGCTTTCGGCATTCAATCTACGAGCAGTACTTC	CASSFRHSIYEQYF
TRBD1	few	TRBV5-1	TRBJ1-1	TGCGCCAGCAGCTTGGGGGCAGGGGGCATCGACACTGAAGCTTTCTTT	CASSLGAGGIDTEAFF
.	.	TRBV27	TRBJ2-2	TGTGCCAGCAGTCAATCTGCGAACACCGGGGAGCTGTTTTTT	CASSQSANTGELFF
.	.	TRBV5-1	TRBJ2-5	TGCGCCAGCAGCTTGGACAGGCAGCACCAAGAGACCCAGTACTTC	CASSLDRQHQETQYF